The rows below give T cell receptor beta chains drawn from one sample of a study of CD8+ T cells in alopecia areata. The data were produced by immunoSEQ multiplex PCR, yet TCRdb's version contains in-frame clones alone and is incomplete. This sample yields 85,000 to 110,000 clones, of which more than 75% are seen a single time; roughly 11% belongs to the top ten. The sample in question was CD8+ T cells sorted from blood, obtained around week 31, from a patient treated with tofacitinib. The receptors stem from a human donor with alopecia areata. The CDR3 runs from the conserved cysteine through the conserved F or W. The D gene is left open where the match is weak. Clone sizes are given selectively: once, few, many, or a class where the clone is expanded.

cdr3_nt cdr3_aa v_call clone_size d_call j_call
TGTGCCAGCAGCCCCCAGGGGGCGAGGGGCACAGATACGCAGTATTTT CASSPQGARGTDTQYF TRBV7-3 NA TRBD1 TRBJ2-3
TGTGCCACCTCGGTCCGGGGGATGTCTGGAAACACCATATATTTT CATSVRGMSGNTIYF TRBV6-5 NA NA TRBJ1-3
TGCGCCAGCAGCCAGGGTTTCGGGAGTGACAATGAGCAGTTCTTC CASSQGFGSDNEQFF TRBV5-1 once NA TRBJ2-1
TGTGCCAGCAGCCCGGGTCCCGGCTCCTACAATGAGCAGTTCTTC CASSPGPGSYNEQFF TRBV7-3 NA NA TRBJ2-1
TGTGCCAGCAGCTTGGTTCCAGGGCCGTCTGAGCAGTACTTC CASSLVPGPSEQYF TRBV5-4 NA NA TRBJ2-7
TGTGCCATCAGGAATAGCGGGAGCTCCTACAATGAGCAGTTCTTC CAIRNSGSSYNEQFF TRBV10-3 NA TRBD2 TRBJ2-1
TGTGCCAGCTCACCACCGGATCGGAGGTACCATGAGCAGTTCTTC CASSPPDRRYHEQFF TRBV18 NA NA TRBJ2-1
TGTGCCAGCTACAAGGGCTACGAGCAGTACTTC CASYKGYEQYF TRBV2 NA NA TRBJ2-7
TGTGCCAGCAGCTTGAGGAGCAATCAGCCCCAGCATTTT CASSLRSNQPQHF TRBV11-2 NA NA TRBJ1-5
TGTGCCAGCAGCGTTTGGCGGACGAACACCGGGGAGCTGTTTTTT CASSVWRTNTGELFF TRBV9 NA NA TRBJ2-2
TGTGCCAGCAGCTTTGGGACTAGCTCCTACAATGAGCAGTTCTTC CASSFGTSSYNEQFF TRBV13 NA TRBD2 TRBJ2-1
TGTGCCGCCAGCCTAGCGCCCGTAAATGAGCAGCTCTTC CAASLAPVNEQLF TRBV19 NA NA TRBJ2-1
TGCAGCGTTCCAAAAACAGAGGACAGGGCGTTTGGCTACACCTTC CSVPKTEDRAFGYTF TRBV29-1 NA TRBD1 TRBJ1-2
TGTGCCAGCAGTTGGGACAGGAACAATGAGCAGTTCTTC CASSWDRNNEQFF TRBV6-5 NA TRBD1 TRBJ2-1
TGCGCCAGCAGCCCAAACAGGGGCGCAAGGTATGGCTACACCTTC CASSPNRGARYGYTF TRBV5-1 NA TRBD1 TRBJ1-2
TGCAGCGTCCCTCCGCCTTTAAGCGGCGGTGAGCAGTTCTTC CSVPPPLSGGEQFF TRBV29-1 NA NA TRBJ2-1
TGTGCCAGCAGCACGGATCTGTACGAGCAGTACTTC CASSTDLYEQYF TRBV5-6 NA NA TRBJ2-7
TGTGCCTGGAGTTCCGGGACAGGGAGATTTCGGGGCGAGCAGTACTTC CAWSSGTGRFRGEQYF TRBV30 NA TRBD1 TRBJ2-7
TGTGCCAGCAGCGCAGACGATTGGCAGTACTTC CASSADDWQYF TRBV7-9 NA NA TRBJ2-7
TGCGCCAGCAGCGGGCCTAGCGGGGCGGGCGCGGGGGATACGCAGTATTTT CASSGPSGAGAGDTQYF TRBV5-1 NA TRBD2 TRBJ2-3
TGTGCCATAGGGGACTTGAACACTGAAGCTTTCTTT CAIGDLNTEAFF TRBV5-5 few NA TRBJ1-1
TGTGCCAGCAGCTTGAGGACTGAAGCTTTCTTT CASSLRTEAFF TRBV5-5 NA NA TRBJ1-1
TGTGCCAGCAGTTACAGGGGCGCCTACGAGCAGTACTTC CASSYRGAYEQYF TRBV5-6 once TRBD1 TRBJ2-7
TGTGCCAGCAGTTTAGACGGGGGTTCAGGAGAGACCCAGTACTTC CASSLDGGSGETQYF TRBV7-6 NA NA TRBJ2-5
TGTGCCAGCAGCCCGGAGAGACTAGCGGGACAAAGGGATGAGCAGTTCTTC CASSPERLAGQRDEQFF TRBV7-6 NA TRBD2 TRBJ2-1
TGTGCCAGCAGTGCCATTGACAGAACTATTCTGGGAAACACCATATATTTT CASSAIDRTILGNTIYF TRBV6-1 NA NA TRBJ1-3
TGCAGTGCCGGCGCTGACACTGAAGCTTTCTTT CSAGADTEAFF TRBV20-1 NA NA TRBJ1-1
TGTGCCGCCCACCCACGACAGGGTCAACGAGACACTGAAGCTTTCTTT CAAHPRQGQRDTEAFF TRBV6-6 NA TRBD1 TRBJ1-1
TGCAGCGTTGAGGCAGGGGACACCGGGGAGCTGTTTTTT CSVEAGDTGELFF TRBV29-1 few NA TRBJ2-2
TGTGCCCAGGGACAGGCGAGCTCCTATAATTCACCCCTCCACTTT CAQGQASSYNSPLHF TRBV2 NA TRBD1 TRBJ1-6
TGTGCCAGCAGCTTATCGGATGGCAATCAGCCCCAGCATTTT CASSLSDGNQPQHF TRBV7-9 NA NA TRBJ1-5
TGTGCCTGGAGAGAGCTAACTAGCGGGGCAACCTACAATGAGCAGTTCTTC CAWRELTSGATYNEQFF TRBV30 few TRBD2 TRBJ2-1
TGTGCCAGCAGCCTGACGGGTCGGTTAAACACCGGGGAGCTGTTTTTT CASSLTGRLNTGELFF TRBV7-9 NA NA TRBJ2-2
TGTGCCAGCAGCTCGGACAGGTCCTACGAGCAGTACTTC CASSSDRSYEQYF TRBV7-6 once TRBD1 TRBJ2-7
TGCAGCGTTGCGGCGGGACAGAGCTCCTACAATGAGCAGTTCTTC CSVAAGQSSYNEQFF TRBV29-1 NA NA TRBJ2-1
TGCGCCAGCAGACCCGGGACAGACACCTATCAGCCCCAGCATTTT CASRPGTDTYQPQHF TRBV5-1 NA TRBD1 TRBJ1-5
TGTGCCAGTACCATTCAGACATCCGGATGGACTAGCGGGCAACAAGAGACCCAGTACTTC CASTIQTSGWTSGQQETQYF TRBV19 NA TRBD2 TRBJ2-5